These 12 T cell receptor beta chains were all obtained from the same sample, sequenced in a study of T cell changes during pregnancy in multiple sclerosis. Using immunoSEQ multiplex PCR, the repertoire was profiled, and TCRdb retains in-frame clones only, with some absent. The table lists 65,000 to 70,000 clones, 91% of them singletons. Sequencing used peripheral blood, obtained in the first trimester of pregnancy. The receptor set was obtained from a female donor with multiple sclerosis, enrolled in a pregnancy study.

The chain is built from TRBV7-9 and TRBJ2-6; D may be TRBD2 (5 bases). Trimming stripped 8 bases from V and 0 bases from J, with 11 bases between. The CDR3 has 15 amino acids. Germline CDR1 and CDR2: SEHNR and FQNEAQ (reference sequence). The CDR3 here is CASVDSSSGANVLTF. The CDR3 DNA reads TGTGCCAGCGTGGACTCTAGCTCTGGGGCCAACGTCCTGACTTTC.

The rearrangement joins TRBV7-2 to TRBJ1-1; D perhaps matches TRBD1 (6 bases). The CDR3 covers 15 residues. Trimming cost V 5 bases and J 0 bases, with 13 bases left between them. Germline CDR1 is SGHTA and CDR2 is FQGNSA. For the CDR3, the DNA is TGTGCCAGCAGCGGCAGGGGAAAGGTGAACACTGAAGCTTTCTTT. It yields the protein CASSGRGKVNTEAFF. Combining the CDR3 with reference TRBV7-2 and TRBJ1-1 gives the whole variable domain GAGVSQSPSNKVTEKGKDVELRCDPISGHTALYWYRQSLGQGLEFLIYFQGNSAPDKSGLPSDRFSAERTGGSVSTLTIQRTQQEDSAVYLCASSGRGKVNTEAFFGQGTRLTVV.

The V and J genes are TRBV7-9 and TRBJ1-5; TRBD1 might be the D (6 bases). The V gene lost 5 bases and the J gene lost 3 bases, with 17 bases spanning the gap. The CDR3 consists of 16 residues. Germline V gene sequence: CDR1 SEHNR, CDR2 FQNEAQ (reference sequence). CDR3: CASSVAGAGVNQPQHF. In DNA form, the CDR3 reads TGTGCCAGCAGCGTCGCAGGGGCGGGGGTCAATCAGCCCCAGCATTTT.

V usage is TRBV29-1 and J usage is TRBJ2-7; D gene ambiguous. Between the trimmed V and J ends, which lost 4 bases and 2 bases, there was a span of 12 bases. This CDR3 spans 13 amino acids. CDR1 is SQVTM, CDR2 ANQGSEA, per germline. The CDR3 loop reads CSVGGARTYEQYF. The CDR3 bases are TGCAGCGTTGGAGGAGCAAGGACCTACGAGCAGTACTTC.

The rearrangement joins TRBV5-3 to TRBJ2-7, with 7 positions matching TRBD1. TRBV5-3 is an open reading frame, and its role is uncertain. V gave up 4 bases and J gave up 3 bases; unmatched junction bases: 13. This CDR3 region has 16 residues. The CDR3 nucleotides read TGTGCCAGAAGCGGGACCGACAGGGAGTGTTTCTACGAGCAGTACTTC. As protein: CARSGTDRECFYEQYF.

The chain carries TRBV9 and TRBJ1-1, with D unresolved. Trimming shortened V by 1 base and J by 2 bases, and 15 bases separated the two germline ends. From germline, CDR1 is SGDLS and CDR2 YYNGEE. The CDR3 loop spans 16 amino acids. CDR3 DNA sequence: TGTGCCAGCAGCGTATCAGGACTCTCGGGTAACACTGAAGCTTTCTTT. This encodes CASSVSGLSGNTEAFF.

This chain links TRBV6-1 with TRBJ1-3; 7 nucleotides match TRBD1. From germline, CDR1 is MNHNS and CDR2 SASEGT. V was clipped by 5 bases and J by 4 bases; unmatched bases: 8. The length of the CDR3 is 15 residues. The CDR3 protein is CASSPRQGGGNTIYF. Here the CDR3 DNA reads TGTGCCAGCAGTCCCCGACAGGGAGGCGGAAACACCATATATTTT.

The J gene is TRBJ2-7, the V gene TRBV5-1; D is perhaps TRBD1 (6 bases). The CDR3 has 14 residues. Trimming cost V 2 bases and J 1 base, with 10 bases left between them. CDR1 is SGHRS, CDR2 YFSETQ, per germline. CDR3 nucleotide sequence: TGCGCCAGCAGCTTCCTGGGACAATCCTACGAGCAGTACTTC. This codes for CASSFLGQSYEQYF.

V is TRBV2 and J is TRBJ2-5; 11 bases align to TRBD2. Trimming at V came to 5 bases and at J to 9 bases, leaving 8 bases not matched to a gene. The CDR3 totals 14 residues. Germline loops: CDR1 SNHLY, CDR2 FYNNEI. The CDR3 DNA sequence: TGTGCCAGCAGTTTAGCGGGAGGGCCGGGGTCCCAGTACTTC. This gives the protein CASSLAGGPGSQYF.

This sequence joins TRBV30 and TRBJ2-1; a possible D gene is TRBD1 (5 bases). The CDR3 has 13 amino acids. Germline CDR1 is GTSNPN and CDR2 is SVGIG (reference sequence). V shed 4 bases and J shed 7 bases, with 14 bases lying between them. The CDR3 DNA is TGTGCCTGGACCCCCTTCAGGGAAAATGAGCAGTTCTTC. The encoded protein is CAWTPFRENEQFF. Together with reference TRBV30 and TRBJ2-1, the CDR3 gives the full variable domain: SQTIHQWPATLVQPVGSPLSLECTVEGTSNPNLYWYRQAAGRGLQLLFYSVGIGQISSEVPQNLSASRPQDRQFILSSKKLLLSDSGFYLCAWTPFRENEQFFGPGTRLTVL.

Written as DNA, the CDR3 is TGTGCCAGCAGCTTAGTAGGCGGGGGGGTTATACGAGCTTTCTTT. Amino acids: CASSLVGGGVIRAFF. This chain joins TRBV11-2 and TRBJ1-1; possibly TRBD1 for D (5 bases). CDR1 and CDR2 from the germline V gene are SGHAT and FQNNGV. V was cut by 1 base and J by 10 bases, with 19 bases left in between. The CDR3 consists of 15 residues.

The rearrangement uses TRBV25-1 and TRBJ2-7; D gene ambiguous. In germline, CDR1 is MGHDK, CDR2 SYGVNS. The CDR3 is 14 amino acids. V lost 3 bases and J lost 0, with 9 bases in between. The CDR3 bases are TGTGCCAGCAGTGATTACTCGATCTCCTACGAGCAGTACTTC. As protein: CASSDYSISYEQYF.